The 27 T cell receptor beta chains given below trace back to one sample, sequenced in a study of T-cell reconstitution after alpha-beta-depleted transplantation in children. TCRbeta library construction was performed incorporating unique molecular identifiers. TCRdb passed the PCR reads through MiXCR, listing each CDR3 protein once. Among over 550,000 distinct CDR3 sequences listed, under 12% were seen once. The input for sequencing was PBMCs from the stem cell graft donor, taken from the stem cell graft. These receptors came from a human donor who donated a stem cell graft to a child with acute myeloid leukemia.

This clonotype has just a few counts. This chain joins TRBV6-1 and TRBJ1-5; 12 bases agree with TRBD1. Losses at the gene ends were 6 bases for V and 2 bases for J; bases not matched to a gene: 2. Germline V gene lookup returns CDR1 MNHNS and CDR2 SASEGT. CDR3 length equals 15 residues. The CDR3 coding sequence is TGTGCCAGCAGGGGACAGGGGGCGGGCAATCAGCCCCAGCATTTT. This sequence encodes CASRGQGAGNQPQHF.

This clonotype has a handful of counts. The V gene is TRBV5-1, the J gene TRBJ2-3; the match to TRBD2 covers 8 bases. CDR1 and CDR2 from the germline V gene are SGHRS and YFSETQ. The CDR3 extends over 15 amino acids. V lost 4 bases to trimming and J lost 0 bases; unmatched junction nucleotides: 4. The CDR3 sequence is CASSRQRGSTDTQYF. The CDR3 region has the DNA TGCGCCAGCAGCCGACAGCGGGGGAGCACAGATACGCAGTATTTT.

This clonotype has at least ten counts. The chain links TRBV7-2 to TRBJ2-1; possibly TRBD2 for D (5 bases). The CDR3 is made up of 12 amino acids. Germline V lookup: CDR1 SGHTA, CDR2 FQGNSA. The germline V and J ends were trimmed by 3 bases and 12 bases, with 12 bases remaining between them. In DNA, the CDR3 is TGTGCCAGCAGCTTTCCTCTAGCTTTGCAGTTCTTC. Translating gives CASSFPLALQFF.

This clonotype was counted ten times or more. The genes are TRBV6-1 and TRBJ2-1; 10 nucleotides match TRBD2. The V gene end was trimmed by 6 bases and the J gene end by 8 bases; junction bases not matched to a gene: 10. Per the germline V gene, CDR1 is MNHNS and CDR2 is SASEGT. The CDR3 sequence is 15 residues long. The CDR3 coding sequence is TGTGCCAGCAGCTCCGGAGCTAGCGGGAGACATGAGCAGTTCTTC. This sequence encodes CASSSGASGRHEQFF.

The chain combines TRBV12-3 or TRBV12-4 with TRBJ2-1, with D hard to call. The CDR3 sequence is 13 residues long. V lost 7 bases, J lost 6 bases, and 13 bases lay in between. DNA of the CDR3: TGTGCCAGCACTCCCGCCCGCGGCAATGAGCAGTTCTTC. This encodes CASTPARGNEQFF.

V gene TRBV2 combines with J gene TRBJ2-1, with D maybe TRBD1 (5 bases). There are 14 residues in the CDR3. Trimming cost V 7 bases and J 0 bases, with 10 bases left between them. Germline CDR1 SNHLY, CDR2 FYNNEI. The CDR3 nucleotides are TGTGCCAGCACCACCCAGGGCTCCTACAATGAGCAGTTCTTC. Translation: CASTTQGSYNEQFF.

This clonotype came up many times. The gene calls are TRBV10-3 and TRBJ2-7; 10 nucleotides line up with TRBD2. The CDR3 covers 14 residues. V shed 3 bases and J 2 bases; nucleotides not matched to a gene: 1. Germline CDR1 and CDR2: ENHRY and SYGVKD. The CDR3 sequence: CAISDLAGAYEQYF. CDR3 coding DNA: TGTGCCATCAGTGATCTAGCGGGAGCCTACGAGCAGTACTTC.

This clonotype was picked up many times. The V and J genes are TRBV4-2 and TRBJ2-7; perhaps D is TRBD1 or TRBD2 (7 bases each). The V end was cut by 6 bases, the J end by 2 bases, with 14 bases between. From germline, CDR1 is LGHNA and CDR2 YNFKEQ. This CDR3 is built from 14 residues. CDR3 loop: CASSSSGTAYEQYF. In DNA form, the CDR3 reads TGTGCCAGCAGTTCGAGCGGGACAGCCTACGAGCAGTACTTC.

This clonotype was found a few times. This chain connects TRBV15 to TRBJ2-1; D is ambiguous. V dropped 6 bases and J dropped 6 bases, with 12 bases sitting between them. Germline V gene lookup returns CDR1 LNHNV and CDR2 YYDKDF (reference sequence). The CDR3 is 13 amino acids. DNA for the CDR3: TGTGCCACCAGGGCGGTGGGCTTCAATGAGCAGTTCTTC. Protein sequence: CATRAVGFNEQFF.

Many counts were recorded for this clonotype. The chain combines TRBV25-1 with TRBJ2-5; TRBD2 matches 9 bases. The J segment lost 3 bases and the V segment lost 1 base, leaving 3 bases of the junction unmatched. This CDR3 contains 15 residues. CDR1 and CDR2 from the germline V gene are MGHDK and SYGVNS. The CDR3 DNA reads as TGTGCCAGCAGTGAATTGGTAGCGGGAGAAGAGACCCAGTACTTC. Its protein product is CASSELVAGEETQYF.

V is TRBV19 and J is TRBJ2-7; D tentatively reads TRBD1 or TRBD2 (5 bases each). Trimming cost V 2 bases and J 0 bases, with 11 bases left between them. Germline CDR1 is LNHDA and CDR2 is SQIVND (reference sequence). The CDR3 runs 15 residues. The CDR3 sequence: CASSIRAGSSYEQYF. DNA for the CDR3: TGTGCCAGTAGTATAAGGGCAGGGAGCTCCTACGAGCAGTACTTC. The whole variable domain, filled in from reference TRBV19 and TRBJ2-7, reads DGGITQSPKYLFRKEGQNVTLSCEQNLNHDAMYWYRQDPGQGLRLIYYSQIVNDFQKGDIAEGYSVSREKKESFPLTVTSAQKNPTAFYLCASSIRAGSSYEQYFGPGTRLTVT.

There are a few counts of this clonotype. The chain joins TRBV4-3 to TRBJ2-7, with D possibly matching TRBD2 (5 bases). Trimming removed 1 base at V and 1 base at J, with 17 bases between. Germline V gene sequence: CDR1 LGHNA, CDR2 YSLEER. There are 17 residues in the CDR3. CDR3 coding DNA: TGCGCCAGCAGCCAAGGAGGGCCCGGCCCTTGGTCCTACGAGCAGTACTTC. Translation gives CASSQGGPGPWSYEQYF.

This clonotype was detected ten times or more. The chain recombines TRBV20-1 with TRBJ1-1; tentatively, D is TRBD1 (5 bases). This CDR3 comprises 15 residues. Germline CDR1 is DFQATT and CDR2 is SNEGSKA (reference sequence). The ends were cut back, 5 bases at V and 4 bases at J, with 20 bases in the middle. CDR3 DNA: TGCAGTGCTCAACCTCCGGGGCTAATGGGCACTGAAGCTTTCTTT. This gives the protein CSAQPPGLMGTEAFF.

This clonotype was detected a few times. The chain combines TRBV3-1 with TRBJ2-1; possible D gene TRBD1, 5 bases. Germline V gene sequence: CDR1 LGHDT, CDR2 YNNKEL (reference sequence). V was shortened by 6 bases and J by 6 bases, with 15 bases between the two germline ends. The CDR3 runs to 14 residues. The CDR3 region is CASRHNSGRNEQFF. CDR3 in DNA: TGTGCCAGCAGGCATAACTCAGGGCGCAATGAGCAGTTCTTC.

There are many counts of this clonotype. The V and J genes are TRBV29-1 and TRBJ1-1; weak D call: TRBD1 (5 bases). Germline V lookup: CDR1 SQVTM, CDR2 ANQGSEA. This CDR3 contains 11 residues. The CDR3 protein is CSGGENTEAFF. The CDR3 DNA sequence: TGCAGTGGGGGGGAGAACACTGAAGCTTTCTTT.

The table lists this clonotype with many counts. This sequence joins TRBV10-3 and TRBJ1-5; possibly TRBD1 for D (5 bases). The length of the CDR3 is 15 residues. Germline CDR1 is ENHRY and CDR2 is SYGVKD. V dropped 0 bases and J dropped 4 bases, with 10 bases sitting between them. The CDR3 nucleotides are TGTGCCATCAGTGAGTCTGGGGGTCGGAATCAGCCCCAGCATTTT. Protein: CAISESGGRNQPQHF.

Ten or more counts support this clonotype. The J gene is TRBJ2-1, the V gene TRBV7-2; 7 bases align to TRBD2. This CDR3 is built from 15 residues. Per germline, CDR1 SGHTA and CDR2 FQGNSA. Trimming took 5 bases from V and 2 from J; bases not matched to a gene: 6. This CDR3 is CASSAQREAYNEQFF. The CDR3 DNA follows: TGTGCCAGCAGCGCCCAGCGGGAAGCCTACAATGAGCAGTTCTTC.

The J gene is TRBJ2-5, the V gene TRBV5-4; a possible D gene is TRBD2 (5 bases). This CDR3 contains 16 residues. The V gene's germline CDR1 is SGHNT and CDR2 YYREEE (reference sequence). With 1 base removed from V and 5 bases from J, the gap between germline ends came to 18 bases. The CDR3 region is CASSLNVAASRETQYF. DNA for the CDR3: TGTGCCAGCAGCTTGAATGTTGCGGCTAGCCGGGAGACCCAGTACTTC.

This clonotype was observed a few times. The CDR3 DNA is TGCGCCAGCAGCCGGCTCGAGGGCACAGATACGCAGTATTTT. Its translation is CASSRLEGTDTQYF. The chain employs TRBV4-1 and TRBJ2-3; D gene ambiguous. CDR3 length: 14 residues. Trimming cost V 4 bases and J 1 base, with 9 bases left between them. Germline V lookup: CDR1 MGHRA, CDR2 YSYEKL.

The sample holds a few counts of this clonotype. DNA for the CDR3: TGTGCCAGCAGTCCCCCCCATCCGCAGGGGGTGTTTTTT. As protein: CASSPPHPQGVFF. This chain uses TRBV6-2 or TRBV6-3 with TRBJ2-2; 7 bases fit TRBD1. Germline trimming cut 5 bases from V and 15 bases from J; bases unmatched to any gene: 12. This CDR3 spans 13 amino acids. The V gene's germline CDR1 is MNHEY and CDR2 SVGEGT.

CDR3 DNA: TGCAGTGCTAGAGTCCTAAGCGGGAGGGCCCCAGATACGCAGTATTTT. It encodes CSARVLSGRAPDTQYF. The V and J genes are TRBV20-1 and TRBJ2-3, with 10 bases lining up with TRBD2. CDR3 length: 16 residues. The germline CDR1 and CDR2 sequences are DFQATT and SNEGSKA (reference sequence). Trimming cost V 1 base and J 4 bases; bases outside gene matches: 8.

The chain joins TRBV6-5 to TRBJ1-5, with D maybe TRBD1 (5 bases). The CDR3 has 17 amino acids. CDR1 and CDR2 from the germline V gene are MNHEY and SVGAGI. V dropped 0 bases and J dropped 1 base, with 13 bases sitting between them. The CDR3 coding sequence is TGTGCCAGCAGTTACTCCGACAGTGCCTTAAGCAATCAGCCCCAGCATTTT. Encoded protein: CASSYSDSALSNQPQHF.

This clonotype appeared many times. This chain joins TRBV20-1 and TRBJ1-5; D gene unclear. Trimming stripped 1 base from V and 6 bases from J, with 4 bases between. Germline lookup yields CDR1 DFQATT and CDR2 SNEGSKA (reference sequence). The CDR3 totals 11 residues. The CDR3 sequence is CSARVGQPQHF. The CDR3 bases are TGCAGTGCTAGAGTTGGTCAGCCCCAGCATTTT.

The chain is built from TRBV28 and TRBJ2-1, with 9 bases identical to TRBD1. V was pared by 5 bases and J by 2 bases, with 4 bases of the junction left unmatched. From germline, CDR1 is MDHEN and CDR2 SYDVKM. This CDR3 has 15 amino acids. The CDR3 DNA is TGTGCCAGCAGTCTTCGACAGGGGGCCTACAATGAGCAGTTCTTC. This codes for CASSLRQGAYNEQFF.

In this sample, this clonotype turned up a few times. The J gene is TRBJ2-7, the V gene TRBV29-1; D is possibly TRBD1 (6 bases). Germline V CDR1 and CDR2: SQVTM, ANQGSEA. This CDR3 comprises 14 residues. Trimming took off 6 bases at V and 1 base at J, with 16 bases between the two ends. The CDR3 coding sequence is TGCAGCGTGGACAAAGGGGGATGGTCCTACGAGCAGTACTTC. It encodes CSVDKGGWSYEQYF.

This clonotype was observed at least ten times. The chain employs TRBV10-3 and TRBJ2-7; D is perhaps TRBD1 (5 bases). The CDR3 has 11 amino acids. Germline V gives CDR1 ENHRY, CDR2 SYGVKD. Trimming removed 10 bases from V and 5 bases from J, with 12 bases in between. CDR3: CATRTSNEQYF. Written as DNA, the CDR3 is TGTGCCACCCGGACAAGCAACGAGCAGTACTTC.

The V and J genes are TRBV20-1 and TRBJ1-3; D remains unclear. Looked up from germline, CDR1 is DFQATT and CDR2 is SNEGSKA (reference sequence). This CDR3 is built from 15 residues. V gave up 0 bases and J gave up 4 bases, with 13 bases separating them. Here the CDR3 DNA reads TGCAGTGCTAGAGACCGGAGGGTAGGCGGAAACACCATATATTTT. This translates into CSARDRRVGGNTIYF.